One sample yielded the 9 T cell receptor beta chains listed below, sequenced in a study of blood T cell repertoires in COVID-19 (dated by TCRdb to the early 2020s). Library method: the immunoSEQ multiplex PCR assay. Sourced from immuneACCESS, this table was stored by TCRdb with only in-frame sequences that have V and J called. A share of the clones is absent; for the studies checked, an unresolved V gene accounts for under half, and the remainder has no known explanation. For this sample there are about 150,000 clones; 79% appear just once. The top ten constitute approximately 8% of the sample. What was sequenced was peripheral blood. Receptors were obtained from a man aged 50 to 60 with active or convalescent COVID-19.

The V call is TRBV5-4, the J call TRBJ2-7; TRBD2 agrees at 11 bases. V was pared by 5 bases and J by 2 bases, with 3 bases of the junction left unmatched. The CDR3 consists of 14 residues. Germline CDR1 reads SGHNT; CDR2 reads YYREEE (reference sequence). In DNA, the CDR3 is TGTGCCAGCAGAGAGGGACTAGCGGCCTACGAGCAGTACTTC. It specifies CASREGLAAYEQYF.

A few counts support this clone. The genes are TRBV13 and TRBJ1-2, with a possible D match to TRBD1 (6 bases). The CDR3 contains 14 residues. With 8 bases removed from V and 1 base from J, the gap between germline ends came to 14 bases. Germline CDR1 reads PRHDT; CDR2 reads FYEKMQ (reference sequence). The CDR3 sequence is CASYARGLNYGYTF. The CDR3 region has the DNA TGTGCCAGCTACGCGCGGGGGCTTAACTATGGCTACACCTTC.

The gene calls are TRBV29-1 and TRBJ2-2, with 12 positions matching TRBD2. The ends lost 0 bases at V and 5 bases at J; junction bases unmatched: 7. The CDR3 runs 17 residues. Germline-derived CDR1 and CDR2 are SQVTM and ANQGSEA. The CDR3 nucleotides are TGCAGCGTTGAAGATTCCCGACTAGCGGGAGTTACCGGGGAGCTGTTTTTT. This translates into CSVEDSRLAGVTGELFF.

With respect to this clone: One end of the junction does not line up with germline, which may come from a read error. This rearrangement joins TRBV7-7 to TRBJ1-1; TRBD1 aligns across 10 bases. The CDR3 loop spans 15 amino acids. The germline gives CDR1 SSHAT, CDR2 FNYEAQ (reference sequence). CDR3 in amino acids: CASSPLTGGNTEAFF. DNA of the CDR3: TGTGCTAGCAGCCCCTTGACAGGGGGCAATACTGAAGCTTTCTTT.

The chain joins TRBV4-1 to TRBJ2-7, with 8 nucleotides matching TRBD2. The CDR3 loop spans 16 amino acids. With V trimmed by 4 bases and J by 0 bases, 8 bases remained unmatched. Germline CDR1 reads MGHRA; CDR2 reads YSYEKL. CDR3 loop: CASSPQKTSGSYEQYF. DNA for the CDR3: TGCGCCAGCAGCCCGCAAAAAACTAGCGGCTCCTACGAGCAGTACTTC.

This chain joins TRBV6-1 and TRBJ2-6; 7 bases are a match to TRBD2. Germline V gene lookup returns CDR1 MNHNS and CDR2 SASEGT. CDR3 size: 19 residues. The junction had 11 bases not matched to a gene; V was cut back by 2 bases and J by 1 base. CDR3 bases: TGTGCCAGCAGTGAATATAGCACCGGGGGGAGGTCTGGGGCCAACGTCCTGACTTTC. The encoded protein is CASSEYSTGGRSGANVLTF.

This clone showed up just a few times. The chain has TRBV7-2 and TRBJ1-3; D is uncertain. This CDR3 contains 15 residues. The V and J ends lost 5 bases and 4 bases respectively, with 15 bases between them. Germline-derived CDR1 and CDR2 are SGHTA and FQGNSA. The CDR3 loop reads CASSPRPLPGNTIYF. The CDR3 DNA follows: TGTGCCAGCAGCCCGCGGCCCTTGCCGGGAAACACCATATATTTT.

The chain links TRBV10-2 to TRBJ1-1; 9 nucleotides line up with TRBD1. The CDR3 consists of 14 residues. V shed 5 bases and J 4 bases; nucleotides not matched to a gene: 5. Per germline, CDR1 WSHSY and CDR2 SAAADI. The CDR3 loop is CASSTGQGTTEAFF. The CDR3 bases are TGCGCCAGCAGTACTGGACAGGGGACCACTGAAGCTTTCTTT.

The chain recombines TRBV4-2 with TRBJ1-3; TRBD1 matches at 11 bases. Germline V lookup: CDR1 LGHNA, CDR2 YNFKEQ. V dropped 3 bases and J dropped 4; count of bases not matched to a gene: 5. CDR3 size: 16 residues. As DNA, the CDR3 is TGTGCCAGCAGCCAGGACAGGGGGCAGAGGGGAAACACCATATATTTT. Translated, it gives CASSQDRGQRGNTIYF.